Below are 19 T cell receptor beta chains sequenced from a single sample in a study of cytomegalovirus exposure and HLA in healthy donors. The primer mix had 60 Vbeta and 13 Jbeta primers. The table came from immunoSEQ multiplex PCR; TCRdb's copy has only in-frame clones and leaves some out. The sample lists some 130,000 clones, 82% occurring once. Sample: PBMCs. The receptors were sampled from a boy younger than 18 in good health and CMV-seronegative.

The gene calls are TRBV1 and TRBJ2-6; TRBD2 is taken as the D call from the table, unchecked against the DNA. TRBV1 is marked as a pseudogene. The CDR3 covers 15 residues. CDR3 DNA sequence: TGCACCAGCAGCTCAAGCCTCTCTGGGGCCAACGTCCTGACTTTC. As protein: CTSSSSLSGANVLTF.

This chain uses TRBV2 with TRBJ2-3; no clear D gene. With 1 base removed from V and 0 bases from J, the gap between germline ends came to 8 bases. The CDR3 is made up of 15 amino acids. The germline V gene encodes CDR1 SNHLY and CDR2 FYNNEI. As DNA, the CDR3 is TGTGCCAGCAGTGAAGACTCTGCTAGCACAGATACGCAGTATTTT. Translating it yields CASSEDSASTDTQYF.

The genes are TRBV7-2 and TRBJ2-1, with 8 bases aligning to TRBD1. Germline CDR1 and CDR2: SGHTA and FQGNSA. The junction had 6 bases not matched to a gene; V was cut back by 5 bases and J by 9 bases. The length of the CDR3 is 13 residues. The CDR3 DNA sequence: TGTGCCAGCAGCCCGGGACAGGCCGTTGAGCAGTTCTTC. Amino acid sequence: CASSPGQAVEQFF.

The V call is TRBV10-2, the J call TRBJ2-2; 7 positions match TRBD2. J lost 4 bases, V lost 4 bases, and 9 bases had no gene match. The CDR3 has 16 residues. The V gene's germline CDR1 is WSHSY and CDR2 SAAADI. For the CDR3, the DNA is TGCGCCAGCAGTGGTTACGGACTAGAAAGCACCGGGGAGCTGTTTTTT. Residues: CASSGYGLESTGELFF.

The chain carries TRBV6-1 and TRBJ1-2; tentative D call: TRBD1 (6 bases). Trimming stripped 7 bases from V and 2 bases from J, with 17 bases between. The germline V gene has CDR1 MNHNS and CDR2 SASEGT. The CDR3 is 15 amino acids. The CDR3 bases are TGTGCCAGCACCATGACAGGAGACCCAAACTATGGCTACACCTTC. Translated, it gives CASTMTGDPNYGYTF.

This chain joins TRBV9 and TRBJ2-3, with 14 bases that match TRBD2. Germline-derived CDR1 and CDR2 are SGDLS and YYNGEE. The J segment lost 5 bases and the V segment lost 2 bases, leaving 1 base of the junction unmatched. This CDR3 is 15 amino acids long. CDR3 nucleotide sequence: TGTGCCAGCAGCGTGACTAGCGGGAGGGGAGATACGCAGTATTTT. Translated, it gives CASSVTSGRGDTQYF.

The chain links TRBV30 to TRBJ1-5; 7 nucleotides line up with TRBD1. The CDR3 is made up of 14 amino acids. V gave up 4 bases and J gave up 6 bases; unmatched junction bases: 9. Germline-derived CDR1 and CDR2 are GTSNPN and SVGIG (reference sequence). CDR3 bases: TGTGCCTGGACCTTGACAGGGAATACTCAGCCCCAGCATTTT. This sequence encodes CAWTLTGNTQPQHF. Complete variable domain (other parts from reference TRBV30 and TRBJ1-5): SQTIHQWPATLVQPVGSPLSLECTVEGTSNPNLYWYRQAAGRGLQLLFYSVGIGQISSEVPQNLSASRPQDRQFILSSKKLLLSDSGFYLCAWTLTGNTQPQHFGDGTRLSIL.

This clone was detected once. The V and J genes are TRBV29-1 and TRBJ2-3, with a tentative D call TRBD1 (5 bases). The germline CDR1 and CDR2 sequences are SQVTM and ANQGSEA. Trimming stripped 4 bases from V and 1 base from J, with 6 bases between. The CDR3 is 12 amino acids. In nucleotides, the CDR3 is TGCAGCGTTGCCAGGGGCACAGATACGCAGTATTTT. This gives the protein CSVARGTDTQYF.

This rearrangement joins TRBV5-1 to TRBJ1-1, with 7 bases aligning to TRBD1. V lost 3 bases to trimming and J lost 0 bases; unmatched junction nucleotides: 5. Per the germline V gene, CDR1 is SGHRS and CDR2 is YFSETQ. This CDR3 has 15 residues. The CDR3 DNA is TGCGCCAGCAGCTCCACAGGGGCGATGAACACTGAAGCTTTCTTT. Amino acid sequence: CASSSTGAMNTEAFF.

The chain employs TRBV5-4 and TRBJ2-1; 10 bases match TRBD2. Per germline, CDR1 SGHNT and CDR2 YYREEE (reference sequence). Trimming removed 5 bases from V and 6 bases from J; junction bases left unmatched: 8. The CDR3 spans 15 residues. CDR3 protein: CASSSSGRGPNEQFF. CDR3 coding DNA: TGTGCCAGCAGTTCTAGCGGGAGAGGGCCCAATGAGCAGTTCTTC.

V and J are TRBV30 and TRBJ2-3, with TRBD1 matching over 7 bases. Germline CDR1 reads GTSNPN; CDR2 reads SVGIG (reference sequence). The CDR3 is 14 amino acids. Germline trimming cut 2 bases from V and 6 bases from J; bases unmatched to any gene: 8. The CDR3 sequence: CAWSNRGAGDTQYF. CDR3 nucleotide sequence: TGTGCCTGGAGTAACAGGGGCGCAGGGGATACGCAGTATTTT.

This chain links TRBV7-9 with TRBJ1-1; unclear D gene. The CDR3 spans 14 residues. With 5 bases removed from V and 7 bases from J, the gap between germline ends came to 17 bases. CDR1 and CDR2 from the germline V gene are SEHNR and FQNEAQ (reference sequence). The CDR3 spells CASSPTGLRGEAFF. The CDR3 DNA follows: TGTGCCAGCAGCCCGACGGGCCTTCGGGGTGAAGCTTTCTTT.

This clone was detected only once. The CDR3 protein is CASSELAPGEVLNTEAFF. The CDR3 DNA sequence: TGTGCCAGCAGTGAATTGGCGCCTGGAGAGGTCCTGAACACTGAAGCTTTCTTT. The gene calls are TRBV6-1 and TRBJ1-1; D uncertain. Trimming cost V 2 bases and J 0 bases, with 19 bases left between them. The CDR3 sequence is 18 residues long. Germline V gene data show CDR1 as MNHNS and CDR2 as SASEGT.

The chain recombines TRBV4-1 with TRBJ2-7, with 7 positions matching TRBD1. Trimming took 1 base from V and 1 from J; bases not matched to a gene: 4. Germline V gene sequence: CDR1 MGHRA, CDR2 YSYEKL. CDR3 length: 15 residues. In nucleotides, the CDR3 is TGCGCCAGCAGCCAAGTCCCGACAGGGTCCTACGAGCAGTACTTC. Its translation is CASSQVPTGSYEQYF.

V usage is TRBV9 and J usage is TRBJ1-2, with 12 bases aligning to TRBD1. The CDR3 has 17 residues. V trimming: 2 bases; J trimming: 3 bases; junction bases outside the gene matches: 8. Germline V gives CDR1 SGDLS, CDR2 YYNGEE. The CDR3 nucleotides read TGTGCCAGCAGCGTGCGGGACAGGGGGCTCTTCGACTATGGCTACACCTTC. It translates to CASSVRDRGLFDYGYTF.

This clone was seen more than once but under ten times. V is TRBV7-8 and J is TRBJ1-4; D call uncertain. The ends were cut back, 5 bases at V and 0 bases at J, with 10 bases in the middle. Germline values: CDR1 SGHVS, CDR2 FQNEAQ. The CDR3 has 15 amino acids. The CDR3: CASSPQLATNEKLFF. In DNA, the CDR3 is TGTGCCAGCAGCCCCCAGCTAGCAACTAATGAAAAACTGTTTTTT.

The chain links TRBV11-3 to TRBJ2-3; tentative D call: TRBD2 (6 bases). The CDR3 is 14 residues long. Looked up from germline, CDR1 is SGHNT and CDR2 is YENEEA. V was shortened by 8 bases and J by 1 base, with 13 bases between the two germline ends. CDR3 in amino acids: CASSGRERTDTQYF. CDR3 bases: TGTGCCAGCTCAGGGCGGGAACGCACAGATACGCAGTATTTT.

The chain uses TRBV9 and TRBJ2-7; TRBD2 agrees at 7 bases. The CDR3 loop spans 15 amino acids. The ends lost 0 bases at V and 2 bases at J; junction bases unmatched: 5. Germline V gene lookup returns CDR1 SGDLS and CDR2 YYNGEE. CDR3 region: CASSVEAGRAYEQYF. CDR3 coding DNA: TGTGCCAGCAGCGTAGAGGCAGGGAGGGCCTACGAGCAGTACTTC.

The chain combines TRBV30 with TRBJ2-1; TRBD2 agrees at 7 bases. The J segment lost 4 bases and the V segment lost 3 bases, leaving 3 bases of the junction unmatched. Germline values: CDR1 GTSNPN, CDR2 SVGIG (reference sequence). This CDR3 has 13 residues. The DNA for the CDR3 is TGTGCCTGGAGAAGCGGGAATTACAATGAGCAGTTCTTC. It yields the protein CAWRSGNYNEQFF.